The next 32 T cell receptor beta chains were all read from a single sample in a study of cytomegalovirus exposure and HLA in healthy donors. This PCR relied on a set of 60 Vbeta primers and 13 Jbeta primers. Sequencing was performed with immunoSEQ multiplex PCR; in TCRdb, only in-frame clones are kept and a portion is missing. This sample carries roughly 130,000 clones, around 70% of them seen once, and the ten largest clones take about 1.5%. The sample consisted of PBMCs. Receptors were obtained from a man aged 25-40 years in good health and CMV-seropositive.

The chain recombines TRBV5-4 with TRBJ1-4; TRBD1 agrees at 8 bases. V trimming: 4 bases; J trimming: 7 bases; junction bases outside the gene matches: 9. The CDR3 has 15 amino acids. Looked up from germline, CDR1 is SGHNT and CDR2 is YYREEE (reference sequence). CDR3 protein: CASSRYHRGGEKLFF. In DNA form, the CDR3 reads TGTGCCAGCAGCCGTTATCACAGGGGGGGTGAAAAACTGTTTTTT.

V usage is TRBV6-1 and J usage is TRBJ1-5, with TRBD1 matching 9 bases. This CDR3 contains 13 residues. J lost 5 bases, V lost 8 bases, and 4 bases had no gene match. Germline V gives CDR1 MNHNS, CDR2 SASEGT. DNA of the CDR3: TGTGCCAGCGGGGACAGGGTTCATCAGCCCCAGCATTTT. This encodes CASGDRVHQPQHF.

This sequence joins TRBV2 and TRBJ2-7; D not certain. The germline V and J ends were trimmed by 4 bases and 2 bases, with 6 bases remaining between them. Germline lookup yields CDR1 SNHLY and CDR2 FYNNEI. The CDR3 is 12 residues long. CDR3 amino acids: CASSGSAYEQYF. The CDR3 region has the DNA TGTGCCAGCAGTGGATCGGCCTACGAGCAGTACTTC.

The V call is TRBV11-2, the J call TRBJ2-7, with a possible D match to TRBD1 (6 bases). The V and J ends lost 3 bases and 6 bases respectively, with 18 bases between them. Germline loops: CDR1 SGHAT, CDR2 FQNNGV. There are 15 residues in the CDR3. The CDR3 reads CASSFHGAGVPEQYF. The CDR3 coding sequence is TGTGCCAGCAGCTTTCATGGGGCAGGGGTACCCGAGCAGTACTTC. The entire variable domain, with the rest obtained from reference TRBV11-2 and TRBJ2-7, is as follows: EAGVAQSPRYKIIEKRQSVAFWCNPISGHATLYWYQQILGQGPKLLIQFQNNGVVDDSQLPKDRFSAERLKGVDSTLKIQPAKLEDSAVYLCASSFHGAGVPEQYFGPGTRLTVT.

This clone was seen only a few times. The rearrangement uses TRBV5-5 and TRBJ1-3; TRBD1 might be the D (5 bases). Trimming shortened V by 4 bases and J by 11 bases, and 19 bases separated the two germline ends. The CDR3 sequence is 14 residues long. Germline CDR1 reads SGHKS; CDR2 reads YYEKEE (reference sequence). The CDR3 is CASSLTQPRGPIYF. CDR3 DNA sequence: TGTGCCAGCAGCCTGACCCAACCTAGGGGTCCCATATATTTT. Drawing the rest from reference TRBV5-5 and TRBJ1-3, the complete variable domain is DAGVTQSPTHLIKTRGQQVTLRCSPISGHKSVSWYQQVLGQGPQFIFQYYEKEERGRGNFPDRFSARQFPNYSSELNVNALLLGDSALYLCASSLTQPRGPIYFGEGSWLTVV.

CDR3 in amino acids: CASTSQGTGNTIYF. CDR3 nucleotides: TGTGCCAGCACCTCACAGGGGACGGGAAACACCATATATTTT. The V and J genes are TRBV5-4 and TRBJ1-3; TRBD1 aligns across 7 bases. From germline, CDR1 is SGHNT and CDR2 YYREEE (reference sequence). The CDR3 is made up of 14 amino acids. V lost 6 bases, J lost 4 bases, and 7 bases stayed unmatched.

This chain uses TRBV2 with TRBJ1-3; unclear D gene. Trimming took off 4 bases at V and 4 bases at J, with 14 bases between the two ends. The CDR3 contains 15 residues. Germline V lookup: CDR1 SNHLY, CDR2 FYNNEI. The DNA of the CDR3 is TGTGCCAGCAGTGTCGACAACGGCAGAGGAAACACCATATATTTT. It specifies CASSVDNGRGNTIYF.

A few counts support this clone. The chain is built from TRBV5-1 and TRBJ1-2; TRBD1 matches 8 bases. The CDR3 extends over 14 amino acids. CDR1 is SGHRS, CDR2 YFSETQ, per germline. J lost 4 bases, V lost 4 bases, and 6 bases had no gene match. Written as DNA, the CDR3 is TGCGCCAGCAGCACGGGACAGGAGACCTATGGCTACACCTTC. Translation: CASSTGQETYGYTF.

V usage is TRBV20-1 and J usage is TRBJ2-3; the D is unclear. Trimming stripped 0 bases from V and 6 bases from J, with 4 bases between. The CDR3 is made up of 11 amino acids. CDR1 is DFQATT, CDR2 SNEGSKA, per germline (reference sequence). CDR3 nucleotide sequence: TGCAGTGCTAGAGACGTGGATACGCAGTATTTT. Its translation is CSARDVDTQYF.

The chain recombines TRBV7-3 with TRBJ2-5, with D perhaps TRBD1 (5 bases). V was trimmed by 6 bases and J by 1 base, leaving 12 bases between them. Germline loops: CDR1 SGHTA, CDR2 FQGTGA. The CDR3 is 14 residues long. As DNA, the CDR3 is TGTGCCAGCAGGTCGAGAAGGGGCCAAGAGACCCAGTACTTC. This gives the protein CASRSRRGQETQYF.

The chain combines TRBV19 with TRBJ1-2; no definite D call. Germline CDR1 reads LNHDA; CDR2 reads SQIVND (reference sequence). Trimming shortened V by 5 bases and J by 5 bases, and 9 bases separated the two germline ends. The CDR3 length is 12 residues. The CDR3 is CASSDSPYGYTF. CDR3 DNA: TGTGCCAGTAGTGACTCCCCTTATGGCTACACCTTC.

This clone was counted a few times. This sequence joins TRBV6-1 and TRBJ2-3; D possibly corresponds to TRBD1 (5 bases). The CDR3 spans 15 residues. CDR1 MNHNS and CDR2 SASEGT come from the germline V gene. V lost 1 base and J lost 2, with 10 bases in between. For the CDR3, the DNA is TGTGCCAGCAGTGAAGTTCAGGGTACCACAGATACGCAGTATTTT. Its translation is CASSEVQGTTDTQYF.

The V gene is TRBV11-2, the J gene TRBJ1-3; no firm D call. CDR1 is SGHAT and CDR2 is FQNNGV in the germline V gene. The CDR3 spans 16 residues. Trimming removed 5 bases at V and 0 bases at J, with 14 bases between. CDR3 sequence: CASSPRMGSSGNTIYF. As DNA, the CDR3 is TGTGCCAGCAGCCCTCGTATGGGGAGCTCTGGAAACACCATATATTTT.

This chain links TRBV28 with TRBJ2-1; 8 bases are a match to TRBD2. The CDR3 consists of 14 residues. Germline loops: CDR1 MDHEN, CDR2 SYDVKM. Unmatched junction bases numbered 5, after V lost 1 base and J lost 9 bases. The CDR3 is CASSLSWLAGEQFF. CDR3 DNA sequence: TGTGCCAGCAGTTTATCTTGGCTAGCGGGTGAGCAGTTCTTC. Full variable domain (outside the CDR3, taken from reference TRBV28 and TRBJ2-1): DVKVTQSSRYLVKRTGEKVFLECVQDMDHENMFWYRQDPGLGLRLIYFSYDVKMKEKGDIPEGYSVSREKKERFSLILESASTNQTSMYLCASSLSWLAGEQFFGPGTRLTVL.

A few counts support this clone. The rearrangement links TRBV6-5 to TRBJ2-7; D gene unclear. The germline V gene encodes CDR1 MNHEY and CDR2 SVGAGI. The CDR3 extends over 14 amino acids. Trimming removed 6 bases from V and 0 bases from J, with 12 bases in between. CDR3 DNA: TGTGCCAGCAGCTCCCCGTGGAGCTCCTACGAGCAGTACTTC. It encodes CASSSPWSSYEQYF.

V and J are TRBV9 and TRBJ2-1, with D unclear. CDR1 and CDR2 (germline): SGDLS, YYNGEE. The CDR3 is 15 amino acids. Trimming cost V 6 bases and J 0 bases, with 13 bases left between them. The DNA of the CDR3 is TGTGCCAGCACCTCTATTCCCAACTCCTACAATGAGCAGTTCTTC. As protein: CASTSIPNSYNEQFF.

This clone was observed once. The chain employs TRBV7-3 and TRBJ2-2; a weak D match, TRBD2 (5 bases). Germline CDR1 is SGHTA and CDR2 is FQGTGA. This CDR3 is 14 amino acids long. V lost 2 bases and J lost 5, with 9 bases in between. CDR3 DNA sequence: TGTGCCAGCAGCTTACTAGCATCGACCGGGGAGCTGTTTTTT. It yields the protein CASSLLASTGELFF. The entire variable domain, with the rest obtained from reference TRBV7-3 and TRBJ2-2, is as follows: GAGVSQTPSNKVTEKGKYVELRCDPISGHTALYWYRQSLGQGPEFLIYFQGTGAADDSGLPNDRFFAVRPEGSVSTLKIQRTERGDSAVYLCASSLLASTGELFFGEGSRLTVL.

The CDR3 sequence: CASSPTAAGGGQETQYF. In DNA, the CDR3 is TGTGCCAGCAGCCCAACCGCCGCGGGTGGGGGGCAAGAGACCCAGTACTTC. The chain carries TRBV5-8 and TRBJ2-5; D is perhaps TRBD2 (6 bases). Trimming took off 4 bases at V and 2 bases at J, with 21 bases between the two ends. The CDR3 covers 17 residues. Germline V gives CDR1 SGHTS, CDR2 YDEGEE.

The chain recombines TRBV5-6 with TRBJ1-1; TRBD1 matches 7 bases. The CDR3 length is 16 residues. The ends lost 3 bases at V and 3 bases at J; junction bases unmatched: 11. Germline V gives CDR1 SGHDT, CDR2 YYEEEE. The CDR3 bases are TGTGCCAGCAGCTCGCTCCGGGACAGCATCGACACTGAAGCTTTCTTT. It translates to CASSSLRDSIDTEAFF. The entire variable domain, with the rest obtained from reference TRBV5-6 and TRBJ1-1, is as follows: DAGVTQSPTHLIKTRGQQVTLRCSPKSGHDTVSWYQQALGQGPQFIFQYYEEEERQRGNFPDRFSGHQFPNYSSELNVNALLLGDSALYLCASSSLRDSIDTEAFFGQGTRLTVV.

This clone is deemed medium-sized. The chain combines TRBV6-1 with TRBJ1-1; 7 bases line up with TRBD1. This CDR3 contains 14 residues. After removal of 6 bases from V and 1 base from J, the junction contained 5 bases not matched to a gene. Germline V gives CDR1 MNHNS, CDR2 SASEGT. The CDR3 DNA follows: TGTGCCAGCAGCAGAACAGGGGAGAACACTGAAGCTTTCTTT. Residues: CASSRTGENTEAFF.

This rearrangement joins TRBV6-4 to TRBJ2-1; D may be TRBD2 (5 bases). V gave up 2 bases and J gave up 3 bases, with 8 bases separating them. There are 14 residues in the CDR3. Germline V CDR1 and CDR2: MRHNA, SNTAGT. The CDR3 region has the DNA TGTGCCAGCAGTGACGGGAGCGACTACAATGAGCAGTTCTTC. Amino acids: CASSDGSDYNEQFF.

J is TRBJ2-7 and V is TRBV5-1, with TRBD1 matching over 8 bases. Looked up from germline, CDR1 is SGHRS and CDR2 is YFSETQ. Trimming took 1 base from V and 8 from J; bases not matched to a gene: 8. The CDR3 is 14 amino acids. The CDR3 region is CASSLSPDRDKQYF. Written as DNA, the CDR3 is TGCGCCAGCAGCTTGAGTCCGGACAGGGATAAGCAGTACTTC.

The V call is TRBV7-2, the J call TRBJ2-7; no clear D. Germline V gene lookup returns CDR1 SGHTA and CDR2 FQGNSA. The ends were cut back, 3 bases at V and 6 bases at J, with 15 bases in the middle. CDR3 size: 14 residues. Here the CDR3 reads CASSFGPQIGEQYF. CDR3 bases: TGTGCCAGCAGCTTTGGGCCCCAAATCGGCGAGCAGTACTTC.

This rearrangement joins TRBV2 to TRBJ1-2; D is uncertain. V dropped 6 bases and J dropped 6 bases, with 20 bases sitting between them. The CDR3 loop spans 15 amino acids. CDR1 is SNHLY, CDR2 FYNNEI, per germline. The CDR3 DNA is TGTGCCAGCAGACCGGGGAGCAGCGGCATCGATGGCTACACCTTC. It encodes CASRPGSSGIDGYTF.

The rearrangement uses TRBV5-1 and TRBJ2-3; TRBD2 agrees at 8 bases. The germline CDR1 and CDR2 sequences are SGHRS and YFSETQ. This CDR3 contains 16 residues. Trimming took 0 bases from V and 1 from J; bases not matched to a gene: 4. The CDR3 here is CASSLGPGGGTDTQYF. Here the CDR3 DNA reads TGCGCCAGCAGCTTGGGTCCCGGGGGGGGCACAGATACGCAGTATTTT. The full variable domain, rest sourced from reference TRBV5-1 and TRBJ2-3, is KAGVTQTPRYLIKTRGQQVTLSCSPISGHRSVSWYQQTPGQGLQFLFEYFSETQRNKGNFPGRFSGRQFSNSRSEMNVSTLELGDSALYLCASSLGPGGGTDTQYFGPGTRLTVL.

The chain recombines TRBV7-6 with TRBJ2-1; D might be TRBD2 (7 bases). This CDR3 spans 12 amino acids. Between the trimmed V and J ends, which lost 6 bases and 9 bases, there was a span of 12 bases. CDR1 is SGHVS and CDR2 is FNYEAQ in the germline V gene. CDR3 amino acids: CASRQGGGEQFF. The CDR3 nucleotides read TGTGCCAGCAGACAAGGGGGGGGTGAGCAGTTCTTC.

The chain combines TRBV7-9 with TRBJ2-5, with D possibly matching TRBD2 (6 bases). This CDR3 has 13 residues. Trimming removed 8 bases from V and 4 bases from J, with 14 bases in between. Germline V CDR1 and CDR2: SEHNR, FQNEAQ (reference sequence). CDR3 protein: CASRDSPGETQYF. CDR3 DNA: TGTGCCAGCCGGGACTCCCCCGGAGAGACCCAGTACTTC. The full variable domain, with the rest looked up from reference TRBV7-9 and TRBJ2-5, is DTGVSQNPRHKITKRGQNVTFRCDPISEHNRLYWYRQTLGQGPEFLTYFQNEAQLEKSRLLSDRFSAERPKGSFSTLEIQRTEQGDSAMYLCASRDSPGETQYFGPGTRLLVL.

V is TRBV5-1 and J is TRBJ1-2; D is unclear. Germline assignment: CDR1 SGHRS and CDR2 YFSETQ. V lost 0 bases, J lost 5 bases, and 5 bases lay in between. The CDR3 has 12 amino acids. The CDR3 is CASSLGQYGYTF. The CDR3 DNA reads TGCGCCAGCAGCTTGGGTCAGTATGGCTACACCTTC. The variable domain in full, with the rest retrieved from reference TRBV5-1 and TRBJ1-2, is KAGVTQTPRYLIKTRGQQVTLSCSPISGHRSVSWYQQTPGQGLQFLFEYFSETQRNKGNFPGRFSGRQFSNSRSEMNVSTLELGDSALYLCASSLGQYGYTFGSGTRLTVV.

The genes are TRBV11-1 and TRBJ1-2; D possibly corresponds to TRBD1 (5 bases). CDR1 and CDR2 from the germline V gene are SGHAT and FQDESV (reference sequence). The CDR3 spans 12 residues. Trimming pared 6 bases from V and 6 bases from J, leaving 11 bases between. The CDR3 DNA reads TGTGCCAGCAGTGGACATATGGATGGCTACACCTTC. This translates into CASSGHMDGYTF.

The chain employs TRBV18 and TRBJ2-2; 10 positions agree with TRBD2. Losses at the gene ends were 3 bases for V and 1 base for J; bases not matched to a gene: 5. Germline V CDR1 and CDR2: KGHSH, LQKENI. The CDR3 has 17 residues. In nucleotides, the CDR3 is TGTGCCAGCTCACCTCTCTGGACTAGCGGGAACACCGGGGAGCTGTTTTTT. Its protein is CASSPLWTSGNTGELFF. Supplemented by reference TRBV18 and TRBJ2-2, the full variable domain reads NAGVMQNPRHLVRRRGQEARLRCSPMKGHSHVYWYRQLPEEGLKFMVYLQKENIIDESGMPKERFSAEFPKEGPSILRIQQVVRGDSAAYFCASSPLWTSGNTGELFFGEGSRLTVL.

The chain carries TRBV5-1 and TRBJ1-5; 7 nucleotides line up with TRBD1. Germline trimming cut 4 bases from V and 4 bases from J; bases unmatched to any gene: 5. This CDR3 contains 14 residues. CDR1 SGHRS and CDR2 YFSETQ come from the germline V gene. The DNA for the CDR3 is TGCGCCAGCAGCCTCGGGACAGCAAATCAGCCCCAGCATTTT. The encoded protein is CASSLGTANQPQHF.

This chain joins TRBV4-2 and TRBJ1-2; maybe TRBD1 (5 bases). The V gene's germline CDR1 is LGHNA and CDR2 YNFKEQ. The CDR3 spans 17 residues. V was shortened by 0 bases and J by 4 bases, with 18 bases between the two germline ends. This CDR3 is CASSQDRGGRDIYGYTF. DNA of the CDR3: TGTGCCAGCAGCCAAGATCGGGGGGGTCGGGATATCTATGGCTACACCTTC.